This T cell receptor beta chain was recorded in a study of blood T cells in healthy people across ages. Extracted total RNA amounted to at least 5.5 micrograms for each sample. To note about this clonotype: What it recognizes is unknown.

The V end lost 3 bases, the J end lost 5 bases, and 12 bases lay between the germline ends. This CDR3 contains 14 residues. Germline CDR1 is SGDLS and CDR2 is YYNGEE. General study findings and limits: Donors of long life had a larger count of naive CD4+ cells and greater diversity than aged donors. Across samples, TCR beta diversity tracked strongly with naive T cell percentage.

Sample-barcoded 5' priming and a J-beta primer mix drove a second PCR of 7 to 11 cycles. Every molecule of cDNA carried a tag from a template-switch adaptor with 12 random nucleotides. TCRdb used MiXCR to reprocess the 5' RACE reads, holding one entry per CDR3 protein. This sample has around 850,000 distinct CDR3 sequences, with 35% to 40% found just once. Sequenced material: blood. This TCR derives from a man aged 18 to 30 in good health. The J gene is TRBJ1-5, the V gene TRBV9; TRBD1 might be the D (5 bases). CDR3 sequence (DNA): TGTGCCAGCAGCGCCTCCCAGGGTGATCAGCCCCAGCATTTT. Protein sequence: CASSASQGDQPQHF. The full variable domain, rest sourced from reference TRBV9 and TRBJ1-5, is DSGVTQTPKHLITATGQRVTLRCSPRSGDLSVYWYQQSLDQGLQFLIQYYNGEERAKGNILERFSAQQFPDLHSELNLSSLELGDSALYFCASSASQGDQPQHFGDGTRLSIL.